This passage covers 9 T cell receptor beta chains from one sample sequenced in a study of early T cells in non-severe SARS-CoV-2 infection. TCRdb recomputed calls from the 5' RACE reads with MiXCR, one row per CDR3 protein. Found here are 65,000 to 80,000 distinct CDR3 sequences, about 12% of them singletons; the top ten hold around 6%. Sequenced input: whole blood. The receptors here all came from an adult who was a healthcare worker with PCR-confirmed SARS-CoV-2 infection or an uninfected control (not recorded which).

In this sample, this clonotype turned up many times. The rearrangement joins TRBV3-1 to TRBJ1-1; unclear D gene. V lost 3 bases and J lost 0, with 5 bases in between. The CDR3 totals 13 residues. Per the germline V gene, CDR1 is LGHDT and CDR2 is YNNKEL (reference sequence). The CDR3 DNA reads as TGTGCCAGCAGCCATGTGTTGAACACTGAAGCTTTCTTT. Its protein product is CASSHVLNTEAFF.

The V and J genes are TRBV20-1 and TRBJ2-7; D uncertain. Trimming removed 0 bases from V and 3 bases from J, with 15 bases in between. Per the germline V gene, CDR1 is DFQATT and CDR2 is SNEGSKA (reference sequence). This CDR3 spans 15 amino acids. This CDR3 is CSARDTGGRSYEQYF. CDR3 in DNA: TGCAGTGCTAGAGACACCGGCGGAAGGAGCTACGAGCAGTACTTC.

The CDR3 nucleotides read TGTGCCAGCAGTTCCCCTGTCTACTCATACAATGAGCAGTTCTTC. Its protein product is CASSSPVYSYNEQFF. The chain uses TRBV6-2 or TRBV6-3 and TRBJ2-1; no definite D call. V was cut by 4 bases and J by 4 bases, with 14 bases left in between. This CDR3 is built from 15 residues. Germline values: CDR1 MNHEY, CDR2 SVGEGT.

There are many counts of this clonotype. Written as DNA, the CDR3 is TGTGCCAGCAGCCAAGAATGGGAGGGGGGCCAGCCCCAGCATTTT. It translates to CASSQEWEGGQPQHF. This chain connects TRBV4-2 to TRBJ1-5; tentatively, D is TRBD1 (6 bases). The germline V gene has CDR1 LGHNA and CDR2 YNFKEQ. The CDR3 loop spans 15 amino acids. V was trimmed by 0 bases and J by 7 bases, leaving 13 bases between them.

This clonotype was detected only a few times. The chain joins TRBV4-1 to TRBJ2-1; 10 bases are a match to TRBD2. Germline V gene sequence: CDR1 MGHRA, CDR2 YSYEKL. Trimming removed 5 bases from V and 0 bases from J; junction bases left unmatched: 7. The CDR3 totals 17 residues. The CDR3 DNA reads TGCGCCAGCAGCGTTGGGACTAGCGACAACTCCTACAATGAGCAGTTCTTC. Protein sequence: CASSVGTSDNSYNEQFF.

This clonotype was seen more than once but under ten times. V is TRBV4-1 and J is TRBJ2-4, with a possible D match to TRBD1 (6 bases). Germline CDR1 and CDR2: MGHRA and YSYEKL. The CDR3 sequence is 16 residues long. Deletions cut 3 bases from V and 1 base from J, with 13 bases between. CDR3 protein: CASSHQGKSAKNIQYF. The CDR3 nucleotides read TGCGCCAGCAGCCATCAGGGGAAGTCGGCCAAAAACATTCAGTACTTC.

This clonotype has a count of ten or more. V usage is TRBV7-9 and J usage is TRBJ2-7, with 7 positions matching TRBD2. This CDR3 contains 14 residues. The trim removed 3 bases at V and 4 bases at J, leaving 6 bases unmatched. Germline values: CDR1 SEHNR, CDR2 FQNEAQ (reference sequence). This CDR3 reads CASSLSGVLYEQYF. CDR3 DNA sequence: TGTGCCAGCAGCTTGAGCGGGGTCCTATACGAGCAGTACTTC.

There are many counts of this clonotype. The chain has TRBV27 and TRBJ2-5; no reliable D call. Germline V gene lookup returns CDR1 MNHEY and CDR2 SMNVEV (reference sequence). V dropped 3 bases and J dropped 4 bases, with 9 bases sitting between them. The CDR3 extends over 13 amino acids. CDR3 DNA sequence: TGTGCCAGCAGTTTCTGGTGGGGAGAGACCCAGTACTTC. This translates into CASSFWWGETQYF.

Ten or more counts support this clonotype. The V and J genes are TRBV19 and TRBJ2-2; TRBD1 aligns across 7 bases. CDR1 is LNHDA, CDR2 SQIVND, per germline (reference sequence). The CDR3 sequence is 15 residues long. J was trimmed by 6 bases and V by 4 bases; bases with no gene match: 8. The CDR3 protein is CASSRQGLSAGELFF. CDR3 sequence (DNA): TGTGCCAGTAGTAGACAGGGTCTGTCGGCCGGGGAGCTGTTTTTT.